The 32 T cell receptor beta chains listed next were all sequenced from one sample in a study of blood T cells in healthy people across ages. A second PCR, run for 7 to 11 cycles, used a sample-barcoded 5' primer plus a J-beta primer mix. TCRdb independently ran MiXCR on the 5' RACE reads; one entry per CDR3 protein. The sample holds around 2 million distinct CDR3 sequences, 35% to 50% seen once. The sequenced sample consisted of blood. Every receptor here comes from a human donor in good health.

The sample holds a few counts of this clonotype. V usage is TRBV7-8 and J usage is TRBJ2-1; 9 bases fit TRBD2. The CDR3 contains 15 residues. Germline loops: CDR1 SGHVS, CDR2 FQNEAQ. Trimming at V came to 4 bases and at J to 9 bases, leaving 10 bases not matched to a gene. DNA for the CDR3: TGTGCCAGCAGCTACCCCGGGACTAGCATTCTTGAGCAGTTCTTC. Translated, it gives CASSYPGTSILEQFF. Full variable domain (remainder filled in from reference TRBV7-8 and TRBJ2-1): GAGVSQSPRYKVAKRGQDVALRCDPISGHVSLFWYQQALGQGPEFLTYFQNEAQLDKSGLPSDRFFAERPEGSVSTLKIQRTQQEDSAVYLCASSYPGTSILEQFFGPGTRLTVL.

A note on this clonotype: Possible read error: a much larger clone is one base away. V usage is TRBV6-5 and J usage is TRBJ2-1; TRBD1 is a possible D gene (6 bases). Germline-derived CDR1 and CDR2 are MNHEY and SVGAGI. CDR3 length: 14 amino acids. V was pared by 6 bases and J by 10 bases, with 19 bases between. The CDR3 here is CASSDRSPSYEQFF. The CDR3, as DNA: TGTGCCAGCAGCGACAGGTCGCCCTCCTACGAGCAGTTCTTC.

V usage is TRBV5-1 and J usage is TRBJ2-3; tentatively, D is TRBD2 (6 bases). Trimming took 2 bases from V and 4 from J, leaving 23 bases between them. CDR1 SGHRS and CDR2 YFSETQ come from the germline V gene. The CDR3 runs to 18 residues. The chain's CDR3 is CASSFSSILVRGADTQYF. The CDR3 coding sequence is TGCGCCAGCAGCTTTTCCTCAATCTTGGTCCGCGGGGCAGATACGCAGTATTTT.

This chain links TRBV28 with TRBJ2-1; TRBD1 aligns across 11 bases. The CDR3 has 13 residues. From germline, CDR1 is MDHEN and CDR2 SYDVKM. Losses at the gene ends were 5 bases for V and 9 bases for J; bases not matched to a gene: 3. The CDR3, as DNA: TGTGCCAGCAGTCGGACAGGGGGCATTGAGCAGTTCTTC. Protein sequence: CASSRTGGIEQFF.

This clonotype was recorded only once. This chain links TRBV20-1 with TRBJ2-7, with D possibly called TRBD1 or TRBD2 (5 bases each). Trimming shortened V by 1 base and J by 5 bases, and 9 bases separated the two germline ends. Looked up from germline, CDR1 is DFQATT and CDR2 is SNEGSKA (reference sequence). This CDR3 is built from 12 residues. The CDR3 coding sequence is TGCAGTGCTAGAGTGGGGACGGACGAGCAGTACTTC. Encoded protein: CSARVGTDEQYF.

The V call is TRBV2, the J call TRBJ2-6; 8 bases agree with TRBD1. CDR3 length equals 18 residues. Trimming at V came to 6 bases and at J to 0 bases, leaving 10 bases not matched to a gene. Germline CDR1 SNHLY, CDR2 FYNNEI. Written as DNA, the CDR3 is TGTGCCAGCAGCTCCGGGACAGGCGGCTACTCTGGGGCCAACGTCCTGACTTTC. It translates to CASSSGTGGYSGANVLTF. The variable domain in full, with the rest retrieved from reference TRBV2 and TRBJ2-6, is EPEVTQTPSHQVTQMGQEVILRCVPISNHLYFYWYRQILGQKVEFLVSFYNNEISEKSEIFDDQFSVERPDGSNFTLKIRSTKLEDSAMYFCASSSGTGGYSGANVLTFGAGSRLTVL.

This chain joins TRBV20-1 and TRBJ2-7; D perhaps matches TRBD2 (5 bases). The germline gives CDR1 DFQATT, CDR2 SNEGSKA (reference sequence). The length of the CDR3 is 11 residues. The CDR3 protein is CSVLGVNEQYF. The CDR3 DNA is TGCAGCGTGCTCGGGGTAAACGAGCAGTACTTC.

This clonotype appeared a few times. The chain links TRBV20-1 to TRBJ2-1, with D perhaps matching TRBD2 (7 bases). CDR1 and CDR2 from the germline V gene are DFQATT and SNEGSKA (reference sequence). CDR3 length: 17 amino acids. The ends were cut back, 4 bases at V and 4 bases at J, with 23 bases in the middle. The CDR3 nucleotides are TGCAGTGCTACAGTTGGGGATTGGGGGGGGGCTTACAATGAGCAGTTCTTC. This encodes CSATVGDWGGAYNEQFF.

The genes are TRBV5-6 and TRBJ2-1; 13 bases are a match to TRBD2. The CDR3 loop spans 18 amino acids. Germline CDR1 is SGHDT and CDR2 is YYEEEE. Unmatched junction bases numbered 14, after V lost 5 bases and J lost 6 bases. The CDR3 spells CASSLLTSGGFTLNEQFF. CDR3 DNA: TGTGCCAGCAGTCTACTGACTAGCGGGGGGTTCACCCTCAATGAGCAGTTCTTC.

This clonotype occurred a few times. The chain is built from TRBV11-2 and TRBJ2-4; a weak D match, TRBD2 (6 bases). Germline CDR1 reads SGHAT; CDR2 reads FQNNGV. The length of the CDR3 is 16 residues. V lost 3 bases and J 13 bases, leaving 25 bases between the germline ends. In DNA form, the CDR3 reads TGTGCCAGCAGCTTGGCCGGGACTCCATCGGTCAATGAGCAGTACTTC. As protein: CASSLAGTPSVNEQYF.

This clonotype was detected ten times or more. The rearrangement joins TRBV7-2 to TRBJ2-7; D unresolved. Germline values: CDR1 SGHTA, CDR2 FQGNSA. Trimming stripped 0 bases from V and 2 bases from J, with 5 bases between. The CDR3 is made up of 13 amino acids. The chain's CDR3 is CASSLAPAYEQYF. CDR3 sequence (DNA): TGTGCCAGCAGCTTAGCGCCAGCCTACGAGCAGTACTTC.

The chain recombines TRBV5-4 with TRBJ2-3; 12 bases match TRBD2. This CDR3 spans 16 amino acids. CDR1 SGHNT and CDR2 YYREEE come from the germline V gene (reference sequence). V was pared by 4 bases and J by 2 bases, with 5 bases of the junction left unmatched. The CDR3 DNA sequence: TGTGCCAGCAGCCAAAGGACTAGCGGGGACACAGATACGCAGTATTTT. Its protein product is CASSQRTSGDTDTQYF.

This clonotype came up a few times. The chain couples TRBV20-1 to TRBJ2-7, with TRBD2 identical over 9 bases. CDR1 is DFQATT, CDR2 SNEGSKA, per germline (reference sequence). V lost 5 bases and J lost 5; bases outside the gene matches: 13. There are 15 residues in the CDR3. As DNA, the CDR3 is TGCAGTGCTGTTCTGGCGGCGGGGGGGATAAACGAGCAGTACTTC. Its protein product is CSAVLAAGGINEQYF.

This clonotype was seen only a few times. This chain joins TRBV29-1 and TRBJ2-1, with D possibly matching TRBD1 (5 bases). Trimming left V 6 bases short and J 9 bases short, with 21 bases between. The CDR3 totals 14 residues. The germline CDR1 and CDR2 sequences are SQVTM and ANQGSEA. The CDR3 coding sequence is TGCAGCGTCTCGATTACAGGAAGAGGCTTTGAGCAGTTCTTC. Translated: CSVSITGRGFEQFF.

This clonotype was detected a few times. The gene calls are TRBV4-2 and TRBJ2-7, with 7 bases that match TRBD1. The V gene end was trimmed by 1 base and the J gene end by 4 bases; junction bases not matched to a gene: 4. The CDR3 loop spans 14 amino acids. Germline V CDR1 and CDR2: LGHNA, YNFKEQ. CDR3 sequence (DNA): TGTGCCAGCAGCCAAGGTAACAGGGGATACGAGCAGTACTTC. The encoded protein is CASSQGNRGYEQYF.

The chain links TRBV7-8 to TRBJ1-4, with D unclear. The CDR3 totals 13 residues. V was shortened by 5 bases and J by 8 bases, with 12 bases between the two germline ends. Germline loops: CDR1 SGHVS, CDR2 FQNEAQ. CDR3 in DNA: TGTGCCAGCAGCCGACGACAAGGGGAAAAACTGTTTTTT. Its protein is CASSRRQGEKLFF.

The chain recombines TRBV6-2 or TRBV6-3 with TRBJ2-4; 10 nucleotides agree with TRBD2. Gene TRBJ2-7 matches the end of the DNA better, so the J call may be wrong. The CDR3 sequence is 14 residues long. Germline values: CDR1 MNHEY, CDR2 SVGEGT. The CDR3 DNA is TGTGCCAGCAGTTTACTAGCGGGGCAGTACGAGCAGTACTTC. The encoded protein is CASSLLAGQYEQYF.

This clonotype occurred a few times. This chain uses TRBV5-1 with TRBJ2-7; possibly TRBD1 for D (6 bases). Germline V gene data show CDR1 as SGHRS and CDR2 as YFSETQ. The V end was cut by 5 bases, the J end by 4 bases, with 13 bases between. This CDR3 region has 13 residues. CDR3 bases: TGCGCCAGCAGGCGACAGGAGAATTACGAGCAGTACTTC. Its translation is CASRRQENYEQYF.

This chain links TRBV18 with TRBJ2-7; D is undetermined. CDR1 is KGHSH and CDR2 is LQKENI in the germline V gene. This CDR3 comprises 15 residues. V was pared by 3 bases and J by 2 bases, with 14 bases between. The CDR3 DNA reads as TGTGCCAGCTCACCTGGACGGGTCCCCCCCTACGAGCAGTACTTC. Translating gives CASSPGRVPPYEQYF.

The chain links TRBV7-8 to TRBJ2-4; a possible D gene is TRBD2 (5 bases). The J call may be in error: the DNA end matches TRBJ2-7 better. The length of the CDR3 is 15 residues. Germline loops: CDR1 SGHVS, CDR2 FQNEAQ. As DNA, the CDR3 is TGTGCCAGCAGCTTAAGCAACGGTGCGGGCTACGAGCAGTACTTC. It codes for CASSLSNGAGYEQYF.

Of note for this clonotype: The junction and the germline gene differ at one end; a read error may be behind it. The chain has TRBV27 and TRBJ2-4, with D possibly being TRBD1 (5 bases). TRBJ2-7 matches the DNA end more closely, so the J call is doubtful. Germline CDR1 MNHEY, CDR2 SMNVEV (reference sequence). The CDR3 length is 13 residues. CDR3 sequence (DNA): TGTGCCAGCGGTTTAGGGGTTCCGTACGAGCAGTACTTC. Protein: CASGLGVPYEQYF.

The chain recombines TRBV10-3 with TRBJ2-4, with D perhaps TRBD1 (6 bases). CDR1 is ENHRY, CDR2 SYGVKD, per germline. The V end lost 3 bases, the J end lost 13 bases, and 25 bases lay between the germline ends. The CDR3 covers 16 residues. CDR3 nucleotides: TGTGCCATCAGTGAAAGGCAGGCAGGGGTCGGGAATGAGCAGTACTTC. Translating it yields CAISERQAGVGNEQYF.

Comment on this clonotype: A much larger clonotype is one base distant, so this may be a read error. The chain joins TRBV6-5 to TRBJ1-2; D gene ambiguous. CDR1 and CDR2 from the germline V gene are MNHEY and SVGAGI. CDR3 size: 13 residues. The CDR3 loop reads CARSYSPAYGYTF. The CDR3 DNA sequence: TGTGCCCGCAGTTACTCGCCAGCATATGGCTACACCTTC.

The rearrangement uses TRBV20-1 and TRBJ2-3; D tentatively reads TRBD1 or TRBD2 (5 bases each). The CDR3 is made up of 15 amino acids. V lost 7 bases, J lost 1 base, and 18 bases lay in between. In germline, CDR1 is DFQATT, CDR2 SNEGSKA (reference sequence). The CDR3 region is CSVQTILGGTDTQYF. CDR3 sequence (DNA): TGCAGTGTCCAAACTATCCTGGGGGGCACAGATACGCAGTATTTT.

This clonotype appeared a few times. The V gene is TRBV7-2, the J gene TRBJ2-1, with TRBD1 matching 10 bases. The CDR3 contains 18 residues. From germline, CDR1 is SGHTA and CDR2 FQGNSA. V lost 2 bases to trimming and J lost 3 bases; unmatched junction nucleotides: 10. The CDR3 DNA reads TGTGCCAGCAGCTTACGACAGGGGGCTACGGGGGGCTACAATGAGCAGTTCTTC. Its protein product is CASSLRQGATGGYNEQFF. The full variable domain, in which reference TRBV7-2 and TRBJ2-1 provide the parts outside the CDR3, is GAGVSQSPSNKVTEKGKDVELRCDPISGHTALYWYRQSLGQGLEFLIYFQGNSAPDKSGLPSDRFSAERTGGSVSTLTIQRTQQEDSAVYLCASSLRQGATGGYNEQFFGPGTRLTVL.

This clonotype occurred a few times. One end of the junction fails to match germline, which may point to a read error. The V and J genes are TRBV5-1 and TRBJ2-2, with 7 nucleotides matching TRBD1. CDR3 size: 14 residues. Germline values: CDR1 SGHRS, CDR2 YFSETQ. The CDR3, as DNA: TGCGCCAGCAGCTTGGTACAGGGGCCCGGGGAGCGGTTTTTT. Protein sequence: CASSLVQGPGERFF.

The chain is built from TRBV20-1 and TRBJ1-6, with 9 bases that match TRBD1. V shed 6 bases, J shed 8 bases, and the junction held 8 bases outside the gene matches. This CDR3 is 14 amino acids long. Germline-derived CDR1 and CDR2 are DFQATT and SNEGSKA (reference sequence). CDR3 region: CSADRGWEDSPLHF. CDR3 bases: TGCAGTGCGGACAGGGGTTGGGAGGATTCACCCCTCCACTTT.

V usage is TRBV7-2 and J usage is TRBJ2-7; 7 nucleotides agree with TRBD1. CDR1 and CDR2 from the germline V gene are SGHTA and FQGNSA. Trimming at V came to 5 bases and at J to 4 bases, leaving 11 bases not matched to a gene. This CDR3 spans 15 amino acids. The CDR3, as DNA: TGTGCCAGCAGCCACCGGGACAGCCTCCTTTACGAGCAGTACTTC. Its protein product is CASSHRDSLLYEQYF.

The CDR3 protein is CASSNQRADTQYF. CDR3 bases: TGTGCCAGCAGCAATCAAAGGGCAGATACGCAGTATTTT. J is TRBJ2-3 and V is TRBV11-2; D is undetermined. CDR3 size: 13 residues. The V and J ends lost 5 bases and 4 bases respectively, with 10 bases between them. Germline V lookup: CDR1 SGHAT, CDR2 FQNNGV.

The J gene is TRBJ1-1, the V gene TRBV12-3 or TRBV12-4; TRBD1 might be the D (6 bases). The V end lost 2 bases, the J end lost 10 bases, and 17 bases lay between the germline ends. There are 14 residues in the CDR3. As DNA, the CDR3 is TGTGCCAGCAGTTTATTGCGGGACACGGGCATAGCTTTCTTT. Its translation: CASSLLRDTGIAFF.

This chain's CDR3 is CASSLGTLNIQYF. CDR3 nucleotides: TGCGCCAGCAGCCTAGGGACACTAAACATTCAGTACTTC. V usage is TRBV5-1 and J usage is TRBJ2-5; maybe TRBD1 (6 bases). Judging by the DNA end, TRBJ2-4 fits better; the J call may be wrong. Germline V CDR1 and CDR2: SGHRS, YFSETQ. This CDR3 is 13 amino acids long.

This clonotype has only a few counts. The CDR3 reads CSAALPGQNGEQYF. CDR3 DNA: TGCAGTGCAGCCCTTCCTGGACAGAACGGCGAGCAGTACTTC. The rearrangement uses TRBV20-1 and TRBJ2-7; D might be TRBD1 (6 bases). Trimming removed 6 bases from V and 6 bases from J, with 21 bases in between. This CDR3 spans 14 amino acids. In germline, CDR1 is DFQATT, CDR2 SNEGSKA (reference sequence).